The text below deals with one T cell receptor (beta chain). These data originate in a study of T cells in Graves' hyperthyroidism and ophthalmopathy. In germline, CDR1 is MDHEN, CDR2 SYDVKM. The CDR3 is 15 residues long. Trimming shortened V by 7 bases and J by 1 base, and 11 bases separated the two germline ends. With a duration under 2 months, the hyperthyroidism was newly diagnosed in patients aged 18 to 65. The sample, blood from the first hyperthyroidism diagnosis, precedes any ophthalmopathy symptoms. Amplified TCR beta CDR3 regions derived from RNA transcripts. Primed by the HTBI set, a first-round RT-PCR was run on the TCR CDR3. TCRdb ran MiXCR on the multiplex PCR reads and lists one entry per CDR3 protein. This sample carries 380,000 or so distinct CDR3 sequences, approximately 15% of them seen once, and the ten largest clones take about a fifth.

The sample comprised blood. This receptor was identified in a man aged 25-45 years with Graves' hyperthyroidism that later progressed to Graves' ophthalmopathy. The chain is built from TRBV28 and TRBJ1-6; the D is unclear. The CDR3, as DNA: TGTGCCAGCAACTCCATGGGTTCCTATAATTCACCCCTCCACTTT. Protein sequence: CASNSMGSYNSPLHF.